Listed below are T cell receptor beta chains from one sample, sequenced in a study of blood T cell repertoires in COVID-19. Sequencing was performed with immunoSEQ multiplex PCR; in TCRdb, only in-frame clones are kept and a portion is missing. The table lists approximately 150,000 clones, under 90% of them singletons. The sequenced sample consisted of peripheral blood. The receptors were gathered from a man in his 70s who had recovered from COVID-19. The CDR3 runs from the conserved cysteine through the conserved F or W. Each record gives: CDR3 protein, CDR3 DNA, D gene, clone size, J gene, V gene. The D gene is left open where the match is weak. Some rows mark clone size as missing; the rest say once, few, many or name a class of expanded clone.

CASSLILAGGQDEQYF TGCGCCAGCAGCTTGATACTAGCGGGAGGGCAGGACGAGCAGTACTTC TRBD2 . TRBJ2-7 TRBV5-1
CASRGDRVTQPQHF TGTGCCAGTAGGGGGGACAGGGTGACTCAGCCCCAGCATTTT TRBD1 once TRBJ1-5 TRBV19
CASSLWGQSLNTEAFF TGTGCCAGCAGCTTGTGGGGACAGAGCTTGAACACTGAAGCTTTCTTT TRBD1 . TRBJ1-1 TRBV5-4
CASSEDRVVGEQFF TGTGCCAGCAGTGAAGACAGGGTGGTTGGGGAGCAGTTCTTC . . TRBJ2-1 TRBV2
CASSWGGSPYEQYF TGCGCCAGCAGTTGGGGGGGGTCCCCCTACGAGCAGTACTTC TRBD2 . TRBJ2-7 TRBV5-1
CASSLGPGQDYSYEQYF TGTGCCAGCAGCTTGGGACCGGGACAGGATTACTCCTACGAGCAGTACTTC TRBD1 . TRBJ2-7 TRBV5-6
CASSTTGGNQPQHF TGTGCCAGCAGCACGACAGGGGGCAATCAGCCCCAGCATTTT TRBD1 . TRBJ1-5 TRBV7-8
CASSLSRGGGETQYF TGTGCCAGTAGTCTCTCGCGGGGAGGCGGGGAGACCCAGTACTTC . . TRBJ2-5 TRBV19
CASSFEDGNTQYF TGTGCCAGCAGCTTTGAAGACGGGAATACGCAGTATTTT . . TRBJ2-3 TRBV7-3
CASSEGTGGSYEQYF TGTGCCAGCAGTGAAGGGACAGGGGGCTCCTACGAGCAGTACTTC TRBD1 once TRBJ2-7 TRBV6-1
CASSLAVGTDTQYF TGTGCCAGCAGCTTAGCGGTCGGGACAGATACGCAGTATTTT . few TRBJ2-3 TRBV7-8
CSVEGGQGVIETQYF TGCAGCGTTGAAGGGGGACAGGGTGTGATAGAGACCCAGTACTTC TRBD1 . TRBJ2-5 TRBV29-1
CASSESGLVGEQFF TGTGCCAGCAGTGAGTCCGGACTAGTCGGTGAGCAGTTCTTC TRBD2 . TRBJ2-1 TRBV6-4
CASSQDRAGTEAFF TGCGCCAGCAGCCAGGACAGGGCGGGGACTGAAGCTTTCTTT TRBD1 . TRBJ1-1 TRBV10-1
CATSRPQGGLAAFSYNEQFF TGTGCCACCAGCAGACCCCAAGGAGGACTAGCGGCCTTCTCCTACAATGAGCAGTTCTTC TRBD2 . TRBJ2-1 TRBV15
CASYPTGTSAFGAYNEQFF TGTGCCAGCTATCCCACCGGGACTAGCGCGTTTGGCGCCTACAATGAGCAGTTCTTC TRBD2 . TRBJ2-1 TRBV27
CASSGTGGNQPQHF TGTGCCAGCAGCGGGACAGGGGGCAATCAGCCCCAGCATTTT TRBD1 . TRBJ1-5 TRBV2
CASSYGLKDTQYF TGTGCCAGCAGCTATGGACTAAAAGATACGCAGTATTTT . . TRBJ2-3 TRBV6-6